This T cell receptor (beta chain) was retrieved from a study of T cell responses to AZD1222 COVID-19 vaccine. Findings of the study overall: Breadth and depth of Spike-specific TCRs rose after two AZD1222 doses. Distributed over spike, vaccine-associated CD4 TCRs predominated at 160-218 and 743-854. Reportedly, nearly half of unique spike TCRs recognized epitopes outside B.1.351/B.1.1.7 mutations.

A remark on this clone: The antigen is undetermined.

Doses given second, at about 4 or about 12 weeks, were pooled. The data were produced by immunoSEQ multiplex PCR, yet TCRdb's version contains in-frame clones alone and is incomplete. Here the sample spans under 170,000 clones, more than 85% being singletons. The CDR3 spans 14 residues. In germline, CDR1 is MNHNY, CDR2 SVGAGI (reference sequence). Trimming removed 8 bases from V and 4 bases from J, with 17 bases in between. V gene TRBV6-6 combines with J gene TRBJ1-2; the D gene is possibly TRBD1 (6 bases). The clonotype comes from an adult who received the AZD1222 COVID-19 vaccine. Sequences were derived from peripheral blood, sampled 28 days after the second AZD1222 dose. The CDR3 DNA follows: TGTGCCAGCGGTACGAACAGGGTAGGCTATGGCTACACCTTC. It specifies CASGTNRVGYGYTF.